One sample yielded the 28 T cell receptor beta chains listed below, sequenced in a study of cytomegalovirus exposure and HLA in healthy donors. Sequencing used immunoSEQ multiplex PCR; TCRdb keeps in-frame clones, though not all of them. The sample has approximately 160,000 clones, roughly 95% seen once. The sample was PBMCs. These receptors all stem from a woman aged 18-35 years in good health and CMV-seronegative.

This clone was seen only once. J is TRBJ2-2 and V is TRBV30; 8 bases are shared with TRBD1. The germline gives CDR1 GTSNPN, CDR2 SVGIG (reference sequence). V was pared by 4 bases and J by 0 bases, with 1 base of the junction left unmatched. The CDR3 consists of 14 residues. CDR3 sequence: CAWNRGANTGELFF. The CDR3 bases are TGTGCCTGGAACAGGGGGGCGAACACCGGGGAGCTGTTTTTT.

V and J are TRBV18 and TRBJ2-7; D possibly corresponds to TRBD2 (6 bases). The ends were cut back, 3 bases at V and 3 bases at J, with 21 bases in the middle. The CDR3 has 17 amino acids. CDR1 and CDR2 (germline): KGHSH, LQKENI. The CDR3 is CASSPAPGGKAYYEQYF. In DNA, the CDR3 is TGTGCCAGCTCACCCGCCCCCGGGGGAAAGGCTTACTACGAGCAGTACTTC. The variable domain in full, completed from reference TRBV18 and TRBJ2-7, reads NAGVMQNPRHLVRRRGQEARLRCSPMKGHSHVYWYRQLPEEGLKFMVYLQKENIIDESGMPKERFSAEFPKEGPSILRIQQVVRGDSAAYFCASSPAPGGKAYYEQYFGPGTRLTVT.

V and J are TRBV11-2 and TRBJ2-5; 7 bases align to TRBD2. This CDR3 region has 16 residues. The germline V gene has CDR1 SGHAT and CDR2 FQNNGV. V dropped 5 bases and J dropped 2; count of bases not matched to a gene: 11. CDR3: CASSPLKGTTQETQYF. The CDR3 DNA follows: TGTGCCAGCAGCCCTCTTAAGGGGACTACTCAAGAGACCCAGTACTTC.

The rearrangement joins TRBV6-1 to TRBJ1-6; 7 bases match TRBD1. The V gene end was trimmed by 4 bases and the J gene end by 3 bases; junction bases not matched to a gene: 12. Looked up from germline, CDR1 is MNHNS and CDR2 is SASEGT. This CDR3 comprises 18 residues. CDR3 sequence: CASSVVRHGQDYNSPLHF. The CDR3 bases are TGTGCCAGCAGTGTTGTCAGGCATGGACAGGACTATAATTCACCCCTCCACTTT.

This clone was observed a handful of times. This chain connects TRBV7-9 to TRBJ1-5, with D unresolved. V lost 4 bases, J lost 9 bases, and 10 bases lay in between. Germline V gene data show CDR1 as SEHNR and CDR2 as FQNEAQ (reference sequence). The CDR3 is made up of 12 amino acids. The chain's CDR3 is CASSSTSGPQHF. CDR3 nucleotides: TGTGCCAGCAGCTCAACCTCGGGGCCCCAGCATTTT.

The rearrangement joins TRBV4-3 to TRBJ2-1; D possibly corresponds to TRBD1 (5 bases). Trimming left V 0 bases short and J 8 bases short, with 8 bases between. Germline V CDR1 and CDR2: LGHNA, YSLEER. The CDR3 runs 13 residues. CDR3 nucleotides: TGCGCCAGCAGCCAAGATCTAGGGGATGAGCAGTTCTTC. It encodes CASSQDLGDEQFF.

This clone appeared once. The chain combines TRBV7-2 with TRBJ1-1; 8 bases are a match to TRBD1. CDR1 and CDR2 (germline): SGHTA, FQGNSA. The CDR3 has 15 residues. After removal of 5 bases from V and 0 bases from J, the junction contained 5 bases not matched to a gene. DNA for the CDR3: TGTGCCAGCAGCCTCTACAGGGGGGTGAACACTGAAGCTTTCTTT. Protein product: CASSLYRGVNTEAFF. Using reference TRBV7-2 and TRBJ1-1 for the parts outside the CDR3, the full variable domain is GAGVSQSPSNKVTEKGKDVELRCDPISGHTALYWYRQSLGQGLEFLIYFQGNSAPDKSGLPSDRFSAERTGGSVSTLTIQRTQQEDSAVYLCASSLYRGVNTEAFFGQGTRLTVV.

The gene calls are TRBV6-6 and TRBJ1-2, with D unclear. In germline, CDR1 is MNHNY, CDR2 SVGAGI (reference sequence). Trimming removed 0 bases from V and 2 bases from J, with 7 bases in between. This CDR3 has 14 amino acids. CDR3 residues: CASSYSGKNYGYTF. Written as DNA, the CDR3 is TGTGCCAGCAGTTACTCGGGCAAGAACTATGGCTACACCTTC.

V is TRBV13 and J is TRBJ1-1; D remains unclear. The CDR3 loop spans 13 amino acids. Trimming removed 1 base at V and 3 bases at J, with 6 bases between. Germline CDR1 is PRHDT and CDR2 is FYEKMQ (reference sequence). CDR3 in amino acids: CASSLVRDTEAFF. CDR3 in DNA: TGTGCCAGCAGCTTAGTGAGGGACACTGAAGCTTTCTTT.

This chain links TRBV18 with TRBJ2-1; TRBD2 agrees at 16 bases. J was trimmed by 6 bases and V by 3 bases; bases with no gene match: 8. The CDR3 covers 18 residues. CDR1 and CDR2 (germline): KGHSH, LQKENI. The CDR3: CASSPSGLAGGPRNEQFF. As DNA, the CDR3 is TGTGCCAGCTCACCCTCGGGACTAGCGGGGGGGCCCCGCAATGAGCAGTTCTTC.

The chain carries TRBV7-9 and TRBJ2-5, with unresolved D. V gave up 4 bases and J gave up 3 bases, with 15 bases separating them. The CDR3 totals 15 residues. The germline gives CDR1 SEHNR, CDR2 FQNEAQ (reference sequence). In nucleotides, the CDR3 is TGTGCCAGCAGCTCACCCGAACAGCCCAAAGAGACCCAGTACTTC. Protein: CASSSPEQPKETQYF. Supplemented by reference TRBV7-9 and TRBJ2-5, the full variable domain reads DTGVSQNPRHKITKRGQNVTFRCDPISEHNRLYWYRQTLGQGPEFLTYFQNEAQLEKSRLLSDRFSAERPKGSFSTLEIQRTEQGDSAMYLCASSSPEQPKETQYFGPGTRLLVL.

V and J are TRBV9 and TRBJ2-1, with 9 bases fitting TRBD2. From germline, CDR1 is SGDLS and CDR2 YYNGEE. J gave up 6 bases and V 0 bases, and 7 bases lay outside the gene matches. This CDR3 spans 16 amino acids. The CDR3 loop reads CASSVDVGGGANEQFF. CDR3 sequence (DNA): TGTGCCAGCAGCGTAGATGTCGGCGGGGGGGCCAATGAGCAGTTCTTC.

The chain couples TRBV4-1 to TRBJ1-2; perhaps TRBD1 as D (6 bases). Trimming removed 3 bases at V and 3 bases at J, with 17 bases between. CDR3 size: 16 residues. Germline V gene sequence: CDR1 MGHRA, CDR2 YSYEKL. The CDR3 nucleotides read TGCGCCAGCAGCCACTACGGACAGAGGTATGACTATGGCTACACCTTC. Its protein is CASSHYGQRYDYGYTF.

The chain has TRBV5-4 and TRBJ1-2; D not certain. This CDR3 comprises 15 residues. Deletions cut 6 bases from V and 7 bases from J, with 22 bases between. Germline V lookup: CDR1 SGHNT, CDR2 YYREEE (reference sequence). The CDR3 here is CASKYIRRVAGGYTF. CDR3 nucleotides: TGTGCCAGCAAATACATCCGTCGGGTCGCGGGTGGCTACACCTTC. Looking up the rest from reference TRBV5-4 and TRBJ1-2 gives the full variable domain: ETGVTQSPTHLIKTRGQQVTLRCSSQSGHNTVSWYQQALGQGPQFIFQYYREEENGRGNFPPRFSGLQFPNYSSELNVNALELDDSALYLCASKYIRRVAGGYTFGSGTRLTVV.

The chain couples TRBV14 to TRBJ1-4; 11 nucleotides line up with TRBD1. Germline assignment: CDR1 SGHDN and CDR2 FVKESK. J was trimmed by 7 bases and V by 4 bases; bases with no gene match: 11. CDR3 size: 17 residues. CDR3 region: CASSRRDRGALPEKLFF. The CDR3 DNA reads TGTGCCAGCAGCCGCCGGGACAGGGGGGCTCTTCCTGAAAAACTGTTTTTT.

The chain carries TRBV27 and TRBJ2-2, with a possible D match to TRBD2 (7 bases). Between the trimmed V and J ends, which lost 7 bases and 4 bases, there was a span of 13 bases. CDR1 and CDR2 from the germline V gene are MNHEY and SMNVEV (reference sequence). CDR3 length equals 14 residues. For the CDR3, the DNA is TGTGCCAGCAAGCGGGAAGGGGGCACCGGGGAGCTGTTTTTT. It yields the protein CASKREGGTGELFF.

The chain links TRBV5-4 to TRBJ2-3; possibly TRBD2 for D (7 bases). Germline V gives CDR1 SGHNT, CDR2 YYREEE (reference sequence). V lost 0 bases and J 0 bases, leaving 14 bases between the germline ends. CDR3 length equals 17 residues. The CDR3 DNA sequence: TGTGCCAGCAGCTTGGATACAGCGGGGACAAGCACAGATACGCAGTATTTT. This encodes CASSLDTAGTSTDTQYF.

The chain's CDR3 is CASSLKPLSYEQYF. DNA for the CDR3: TGTGCCAGCAGTTTAAAACCCCTATCCTACGAGCAGTACTTC. V and J are TRBV27 and TRBJ2-7; D not resolved. V was shortened by 2 bases and J by 1 base, with 9 bases between the two germline ends. The CDR3 has 14 amino acids. The V gene's germline CDR1 is MNHEY and CDR2 SMNVEV (reference sequence).

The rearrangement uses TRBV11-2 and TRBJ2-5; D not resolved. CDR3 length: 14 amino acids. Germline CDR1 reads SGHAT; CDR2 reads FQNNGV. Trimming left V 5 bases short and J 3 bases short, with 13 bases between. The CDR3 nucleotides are TGTGCCAGCAGCCCGGCCCTAGGCGAAGAGACCCAGTACTTC. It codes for CASSPALGEETQYF.

In DNA form, the CDR3 reads TGTGCCAGCAGCCCAGAGCTGGGACAGGGCTATGGCTACACCTTC. Translating it yields CASSPELGQGYGYTF. The V and J genes are TRBV9 and TRBJ1-2; the match to TRBD1 covers 9 bases. Germline CDR1 is SGDLS and CDR2 is YYNGEE. The CDR3 has 15 residues. The V gene end was trimmed by 4 bases and the J gene end by 4 bases; junction bases not matched to a gene: 8. The variable domain in full, with the rest retrieved from reference TRBV9 and TRBJ1-2, is DSGVTQTPKHLITATGQRVTLRCSPRSGDLSVYWYQQSLDQGLQFLIQYYNGEERAKGNILERFSAQQFPDLHSELNLSSLELGDSALYFCASSPELGQGYGYTFGSGTRLTVV.

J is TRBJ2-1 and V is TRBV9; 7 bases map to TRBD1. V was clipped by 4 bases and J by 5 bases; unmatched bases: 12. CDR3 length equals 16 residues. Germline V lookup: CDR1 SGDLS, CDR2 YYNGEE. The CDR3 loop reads CASSTPVGQGDNEQFF. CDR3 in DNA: TGTGCCAGCAGCACCCCGGTGGGGCAGGGGGACAATGAGCAGTTCTTC.

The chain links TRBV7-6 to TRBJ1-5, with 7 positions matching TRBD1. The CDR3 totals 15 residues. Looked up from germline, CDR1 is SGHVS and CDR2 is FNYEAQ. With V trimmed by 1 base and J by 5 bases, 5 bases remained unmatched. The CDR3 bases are TGTGCCAGCAGCTTAGGGGCAGGGGGGTATCAGCCCCAGCATTTT. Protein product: CASSLGAGGYQPQHF.

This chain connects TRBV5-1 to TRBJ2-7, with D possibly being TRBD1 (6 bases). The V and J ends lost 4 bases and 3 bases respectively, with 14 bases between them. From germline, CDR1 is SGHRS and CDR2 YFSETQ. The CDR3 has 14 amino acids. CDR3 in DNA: TGCGCCAGCAGCACGCCGGGACAAAACTACGAGCAGTACTTC. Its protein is CASSTPGQNYEQYF.

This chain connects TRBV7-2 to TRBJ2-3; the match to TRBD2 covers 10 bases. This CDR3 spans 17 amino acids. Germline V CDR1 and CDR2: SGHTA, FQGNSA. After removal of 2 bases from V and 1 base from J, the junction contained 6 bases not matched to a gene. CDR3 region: CASSLLAGAPGTDTQYF. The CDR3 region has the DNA TGTGCCAGCAGCTTACTAGCGGGGGCCCCGGGCACAGATACGCAGTATTTT.

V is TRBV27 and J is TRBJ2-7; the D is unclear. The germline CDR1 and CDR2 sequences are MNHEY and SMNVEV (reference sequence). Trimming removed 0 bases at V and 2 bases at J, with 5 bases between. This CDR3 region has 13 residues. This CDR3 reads CASSLSSTYEQYF. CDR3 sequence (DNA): TGTGCCAGCAGTTTATCCTCTACCTACGAGCAGTACTTC.

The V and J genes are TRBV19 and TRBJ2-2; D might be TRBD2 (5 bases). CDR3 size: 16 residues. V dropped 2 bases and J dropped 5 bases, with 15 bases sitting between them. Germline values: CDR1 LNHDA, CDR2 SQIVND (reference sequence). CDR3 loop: CASSISQGSGTGELFF. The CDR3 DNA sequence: TGTGCCAGTAGTATAAGTCAAGGGAGTGGGACCGGGGAGCTGTTTTTT.

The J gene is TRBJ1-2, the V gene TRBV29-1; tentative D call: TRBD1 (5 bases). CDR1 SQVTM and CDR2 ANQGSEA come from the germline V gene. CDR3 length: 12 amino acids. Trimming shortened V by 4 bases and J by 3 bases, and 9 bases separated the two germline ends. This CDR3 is CSVGVGDYGYTF. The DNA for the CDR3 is TGCAGCGTTGGGGTAGGGGACTATGGCTACACCTTC.

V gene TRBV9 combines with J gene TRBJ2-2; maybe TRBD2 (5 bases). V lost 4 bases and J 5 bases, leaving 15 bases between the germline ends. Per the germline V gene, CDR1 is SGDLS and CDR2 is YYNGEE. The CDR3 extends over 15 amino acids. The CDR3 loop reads CASSPWSGRTGELFF. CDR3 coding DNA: TGTGCCAGCAGCCCATGGTCGGGGAGAACCGGGGAGCTGTTTTTT.